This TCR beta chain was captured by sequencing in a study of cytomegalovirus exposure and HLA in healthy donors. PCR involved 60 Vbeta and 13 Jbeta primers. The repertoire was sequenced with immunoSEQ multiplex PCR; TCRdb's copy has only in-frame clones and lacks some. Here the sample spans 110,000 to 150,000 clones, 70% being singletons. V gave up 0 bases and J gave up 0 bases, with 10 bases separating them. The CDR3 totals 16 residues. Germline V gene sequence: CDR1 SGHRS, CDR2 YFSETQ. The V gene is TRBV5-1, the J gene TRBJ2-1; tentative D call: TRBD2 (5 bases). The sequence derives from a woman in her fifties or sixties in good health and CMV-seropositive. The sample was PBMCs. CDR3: CASSLGAGSSYNEQFF. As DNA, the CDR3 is TGCGCCAGCAGCTTGGGGGCGGGTAGCTCCTACAATGAGCAGTTCTTC.